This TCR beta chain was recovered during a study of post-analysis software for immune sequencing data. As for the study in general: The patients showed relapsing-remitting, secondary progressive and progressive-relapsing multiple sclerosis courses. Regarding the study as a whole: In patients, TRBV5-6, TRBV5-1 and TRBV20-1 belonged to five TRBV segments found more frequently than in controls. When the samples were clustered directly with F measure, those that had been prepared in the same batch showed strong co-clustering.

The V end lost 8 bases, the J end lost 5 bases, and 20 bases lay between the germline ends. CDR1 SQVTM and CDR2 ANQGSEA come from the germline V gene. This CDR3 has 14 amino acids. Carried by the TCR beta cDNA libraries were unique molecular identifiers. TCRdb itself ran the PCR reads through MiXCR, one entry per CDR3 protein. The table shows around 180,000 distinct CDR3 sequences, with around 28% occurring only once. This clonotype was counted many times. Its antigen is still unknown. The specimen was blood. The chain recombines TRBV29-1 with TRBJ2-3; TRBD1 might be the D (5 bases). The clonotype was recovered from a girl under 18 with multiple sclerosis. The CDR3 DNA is TGCAGCTTTTCCCCCAGGACATACGGAGATACGCAGTATTTT. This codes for CSFSPRTYGDTQYF.